This TCR beta chain was sequenced in a study of T cell responses to AZD1222 COVID-19 vaccine. The CDR3 runs to 11 residues. Germline CDR1 reads SNHLY; CDR2 reads FYNNEI. The protocol was immunoSEQ multiplex PCR, while the TCRdb copy is restricted to in-frame clones and leaves out a portion. The table records about 140,000 clones, 90% to 95% of them present only once. General study points: Donors were chiefly white British, with a greater number of females, and clonal diversity was perhaps underestimated. Regions 160-218 and 743-854 held dominance among vaccine-associated CD4 TCRs, which spanned spike. An increase in Spike-specific TCR breadth and depth was observed after two AZD1222 doses.

Pooled together were second doses at about 4 or about 12 weeks. As concerns this clone: Its antigen is unidentified.

Sample: peripheral blood, taken 28 days after the second AZD1222 dose. The V call is TRBV2, the J call TRBJ2-7; possible D gene TRBD1, 6 bases. The TCR comes from an adult who received the AZD1222 COVID-19 vaccine. In DNA, the CDR3 is TGTGCAACCGTCAGGGGATACGAGCAGTACTTC. The encoded protein is CATVRGYEQYF.